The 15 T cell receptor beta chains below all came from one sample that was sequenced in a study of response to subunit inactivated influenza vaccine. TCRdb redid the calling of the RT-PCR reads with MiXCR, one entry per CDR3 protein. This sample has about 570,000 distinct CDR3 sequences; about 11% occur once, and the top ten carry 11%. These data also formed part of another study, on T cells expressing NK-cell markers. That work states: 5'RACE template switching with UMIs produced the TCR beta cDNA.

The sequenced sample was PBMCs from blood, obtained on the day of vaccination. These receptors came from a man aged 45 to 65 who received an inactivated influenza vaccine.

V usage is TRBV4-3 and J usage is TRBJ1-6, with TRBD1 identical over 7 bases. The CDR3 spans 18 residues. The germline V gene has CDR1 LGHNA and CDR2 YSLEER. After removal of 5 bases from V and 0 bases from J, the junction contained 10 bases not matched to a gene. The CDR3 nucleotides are TGCGCCAGCAGCACAGGGGAGACACTTCGCTCCTATAATTCACCCCTCCACTTT. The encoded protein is CASSTGETLRSYNSPLHF.

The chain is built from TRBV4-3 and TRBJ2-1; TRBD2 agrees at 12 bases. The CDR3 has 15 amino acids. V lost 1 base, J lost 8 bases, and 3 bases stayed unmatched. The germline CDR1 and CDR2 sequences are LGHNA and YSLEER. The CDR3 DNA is TGCGCCAGCAGCCAAGGAGCTAGCGGGGGGGATGAGCAGTTCTTC. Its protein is CASSQGASGGDEQFF.

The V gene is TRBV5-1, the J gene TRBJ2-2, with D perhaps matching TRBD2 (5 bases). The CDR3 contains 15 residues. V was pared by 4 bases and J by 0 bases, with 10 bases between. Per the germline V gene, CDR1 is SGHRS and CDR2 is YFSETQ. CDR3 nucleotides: TGCGCCAGCAGCAGCGGTGACACGAACACCGGGGAGCTGTTTTTT. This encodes CASSSGDTNTGELFF.

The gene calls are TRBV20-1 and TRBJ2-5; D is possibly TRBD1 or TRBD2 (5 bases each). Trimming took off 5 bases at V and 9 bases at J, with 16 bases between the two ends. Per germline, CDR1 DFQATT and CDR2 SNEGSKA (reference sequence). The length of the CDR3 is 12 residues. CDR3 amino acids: CSAGQRAGAQYF. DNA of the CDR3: TGCAGTGCTGGACAAAGGGCCGGGGCCCAGTACTTC.

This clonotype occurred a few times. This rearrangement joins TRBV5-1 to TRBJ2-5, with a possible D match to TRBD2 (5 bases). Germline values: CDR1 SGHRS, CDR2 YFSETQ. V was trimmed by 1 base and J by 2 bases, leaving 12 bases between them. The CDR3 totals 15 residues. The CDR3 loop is CASSLTSTGQETQYF. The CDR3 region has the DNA TGCGCCAGCAGCTTGACTAGTACCGGGCAAGAGACCCAGTACTTC. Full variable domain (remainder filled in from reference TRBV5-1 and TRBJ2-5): KAGVTQTPRYLIKTRGQQVTLSCSPISGHRSVSWYQQTPGQGLQFLFEYFSETQRNKGNFPGRFSGRQFSNSRSEMNVSTLELGDSALYLCASSLTSTGQETQYFGPGTRLLVL.

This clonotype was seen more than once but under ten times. The CDR3 here is CASSLKRAVPVETQYF. The DNA of the CDR3 is TGTGCCAGCAGCTTAAAGCGGGCCGTTCCTGTAGAGACCCAGTACTTC. The chain uses TRBV7-9 and TRBJ2-5; weak D call: TRBD2 (6 bases). The CDR3 length is 16 residues. Between the trimmed V and J ends, which lost 2 bases and 4 bases, there was a span of 17 bases. Germline assignment: CDR1 SEHNR and CDR2 FQNEAQ (reference sequence).

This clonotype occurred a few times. CDR3 DNA: TGTGCCAGCAGCATCTTTCGCCGGACAGATACGCAGTATTTT. It yields the protein CASSIFRRTDTQYF. J is TRBJ2-3 and V is TRBV11-2; unclear D gene. CDR1 is SGHAT and CDR2 is FQNNGV in the germline V gene. The CDR3 is 14 residues long. V lost 5 bases, J lost 3 bases, and 12 bases lay in between.

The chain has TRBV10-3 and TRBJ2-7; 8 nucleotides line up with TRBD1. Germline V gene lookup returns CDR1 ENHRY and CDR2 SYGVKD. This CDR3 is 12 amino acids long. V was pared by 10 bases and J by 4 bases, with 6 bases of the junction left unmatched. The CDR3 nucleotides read TGTGCCACCGGACAGGGAGTGTACGAGCAGTACTTC. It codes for CATGQGVYEQYF.

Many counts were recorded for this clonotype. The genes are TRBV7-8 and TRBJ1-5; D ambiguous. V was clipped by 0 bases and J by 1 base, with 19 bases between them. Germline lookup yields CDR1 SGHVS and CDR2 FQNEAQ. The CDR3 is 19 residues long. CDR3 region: CASSLAPSYGPLSNQPQHF. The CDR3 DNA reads TGTGCCAGCAGCTTAGCGCCAAGTTACGGGCCCCTAAGCAATCAGCCCCAGCATTTT. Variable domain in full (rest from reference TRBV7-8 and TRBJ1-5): GAGVSQSPRYKVAKRGQDVALRCDPISGHVSLFWYQQALGQGPEFLTYFQNEAQLDKSGLPSDRFFAERPEGSVSTLKIQRTQQEDSAVYLCASSLAPSYGPLSNQPQHFGDGTRLSIL.

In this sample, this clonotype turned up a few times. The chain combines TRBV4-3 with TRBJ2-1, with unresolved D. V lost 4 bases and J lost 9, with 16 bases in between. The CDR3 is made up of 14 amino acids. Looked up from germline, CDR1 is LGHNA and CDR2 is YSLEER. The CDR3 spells CASSPSGWGGEQFF. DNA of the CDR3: TGCGCCAGCAGCCCCTCCGGATGGGGTGGTGAGCAGTTCTTC.

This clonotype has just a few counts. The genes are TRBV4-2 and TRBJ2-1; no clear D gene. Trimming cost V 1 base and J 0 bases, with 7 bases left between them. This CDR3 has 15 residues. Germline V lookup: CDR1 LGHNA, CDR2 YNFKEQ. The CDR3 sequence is CASSQVGPSYNEQFF. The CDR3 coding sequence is TGTGCCAGCAGCCAAGTGGGTCCCTCCTACAATGAGCAGTTCTTC.

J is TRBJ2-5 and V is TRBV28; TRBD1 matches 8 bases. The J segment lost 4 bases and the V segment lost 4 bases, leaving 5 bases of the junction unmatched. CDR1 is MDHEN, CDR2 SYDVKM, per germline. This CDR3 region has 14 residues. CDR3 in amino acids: CASSYTGGGETQYF. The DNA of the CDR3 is TGTGCCAGCAGTTATACAGGGGGTGGAGAGACCCAGTACTTC.

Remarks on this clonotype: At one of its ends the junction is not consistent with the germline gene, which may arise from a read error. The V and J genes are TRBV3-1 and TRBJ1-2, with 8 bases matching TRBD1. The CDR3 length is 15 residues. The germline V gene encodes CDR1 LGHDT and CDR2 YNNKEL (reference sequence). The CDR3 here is CASRQDNRGRYGYTF. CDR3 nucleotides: TGTGCCAGCCGCCAGGACAACAGGGGGAGGTATGGCTACACCTTC.

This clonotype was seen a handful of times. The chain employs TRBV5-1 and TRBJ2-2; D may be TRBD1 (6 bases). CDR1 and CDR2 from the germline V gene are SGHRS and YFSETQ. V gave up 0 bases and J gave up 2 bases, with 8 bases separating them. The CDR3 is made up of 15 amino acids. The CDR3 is CASSLDRANTGELFF. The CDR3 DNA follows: TGCGCCAGCAGCTTGGACAGGGCCAACACCGGGGAGCTGTTTTTT. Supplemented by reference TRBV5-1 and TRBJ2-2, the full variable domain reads KAGVTQTPRYLIKTRGQQVTLSCSPISGHRSVSWYQQTPGQGLQFLFEYFSETQRNKGNFPGRFSGRQFSNSRSEMNVSTLELGDSALYLCASSLDRANTGELFFGEGSRLTVL.

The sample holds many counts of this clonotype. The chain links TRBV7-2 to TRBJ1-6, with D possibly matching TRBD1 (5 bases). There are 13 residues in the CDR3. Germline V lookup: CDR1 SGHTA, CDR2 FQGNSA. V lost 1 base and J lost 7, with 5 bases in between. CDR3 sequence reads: CASSLEGNSPLHF. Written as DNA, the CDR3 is TGTGCCAGCAGCTTAGAGGGGAATTCACCCCTCCACTTT.